The sequence of this T cell receptor beta chain was determined in a study of cytomegalovirus exposure and HLA in healthy donors. In regard to this clone: The antigen is undetermined.

In the PCR, 60 Vbeta and 13 Jbeta primers were used. Assay used: immunoSEQ multiplex PCR; TCRdb lists only in-frame clones, some missing. The sample gives 150,000 to 200,000 clones, about four fifths of which show up once; about 0.1% is in the top ten. V shed 5 bases and J shed 0 bases, with 14 bases lying between them. This CDR3 is 15 amino acids long. CDR1 and CDR2 (germline): LNHDA, SQIVND (reference sequence). Study results and limitations: HLA allele associations emerged for some 16,000 TCR beta sequences in a later analysis, at 0.05 false discovery rate.

The origin of this receptor is a boy under 10 years old in good health and CMV-seronegative. J is TRBJ2-7 and V is TRBV19; D is perhaps TRBD1 (6 bases). The sequencing sample was made of PBMCs. The CDR3 here is CASSLYWDISYEQYF. In DNA form, the CDR3 reads TGTGCCAGTAGTCTTTACTGGGACATCTCCTACGAGCAGTACTTC.